This TCR beta chain was documented in a study of blood T cell repertoires in COVID-19 (dated by TCRdb to about 2020). In terms of the full investigation: Samples covering the acute and convalescent phases of COVID-19 were provided by collaborators in the United States, Italy and Spain. The sample metadata nearly always contained a de-identified subject ID, COVID-19 status, age in years and sex. HLA class I and class II types, where available, came from metadata supplied by the sample provider rather than from assay-based typing. The repertoires were released in a freely available public database intended as a resource for research on the immune response to SARS-CoV-2. The samples were drawn from two sources: the first 160 participants of the ongoing ImmuneRACE study, and 1,254 subjects contributed by 6 global collaborators. The prospective study material was composed of cDNA or gDNA derived from T cells, B-cell-depleted T cells, or PBMCs. Deeply sampled blood TCRbeta repertoires from subjects exposed to, actively infected with, or recovered from COVID-19 were included in the dataset.

A remark on this clone: There is no known antigen for this receptor. No quality values exist for individual bases; no much larger clone is one base distant.

What the authors observed across the whole study: How much clinical and demographic metadata was included differed by source and by participant, and the metadata was provided uncurated.

TCRbeta CDR3 regions were amplified from genomic DNA using the immunoSEQ Assay, a bias-controlled multiplex PCR. The original methods were these. Within the assay, amplification of reference gene primers was used to estimate how many nucleated cells each sample contained. Sequence reads were collapsed and filtered to measure the absolute abundance of every unique TCRbeta CDR3 rearrangement. For each sample, productive Simpson clonality was calculated as the square root of Simpson's diversity index over productive rearrangements. Drawn from immuneACCESS, this table holds only the in-frame rearrangements with V and J called that TCRdb kept. Clones are partly lost; checked studies trace under half to an unresolved V gene and leave the rest unexplained. V, J and clone size were drawn from that table, and D and trimming were deduced from the DNA. This sample holds 200,000 to 250,000 clones; about nine tenths were observed only once. The ten largest clones capture under 7% of the sample.

Another Seattle source contributed samples from volunteer blood donors who had recovered from COVID-19. Whole blood was collected in K2EDTA tubes by collaborating institutions according to the institutions' own protocols. For TCRbeta analysis, collaborators shipped samples as frozen whole blood, isolated PBMCs, or DNA extracted from either of those sample types. This clonotype originated in a man aged 55-75 years who had recovered from COVID-19. The sequencing input was peripheral blood.

The CDR3 region has the sequence CASSRGTGDQPQHF. The DNA sequence is given as TGTGCCAGTAGTAGAGGGACAGGGGACCAGCCCCAGCATTTT. The chain links TRBV19 with TRBJ1-5; 10 of the junction bases match TRBD1. The CDR3 runs 14 amino acids, cysteine and phenylalanine included. Only the CDR3 region is kept as DNA, spanning 42 bases read in frame from base 1. For this chain, trimming is 4 bases at the V end and 7 bases at the J end, and the number of junction bases without a gene match is 4. For CDR1 and CDR2, the germline V gene (reference sequence) lists LNHDA and SQIVND.